This T cell receptor (beta chain) emerged from a study of cytomegalovirus exposure and HLA in healthy donors. The study, taken as a whole, reports: In vitro assays verified that three CMV-associated chains recognized CMV antigens specifically. V segments that were indistinguishable, TRBV6-2 and TRBV6-3 among them, were omitted from analysis. Most TCR sequences were rare, but some public TCRs occurred in many donors. Among TCR beta chains, those listed as cytomegalovirus-associated numbered over 150.

As for this clone: The antigen remains undetermined.

The CDR3 runs to 13 residues. Unmatched junction bases numbered 4, after V lost 1 base and J lost 8 bases. Germline CDR1 is SEHNR and CDR2 is FQNEAQ (reference sequence). The PCR employed 60 Vbeta primers together with 13 Jbeta primers. Libraries were prepared by immunoSEQ multiplex PCR; TCRdb keeps only in-frame clonotypes and omits some of them. The profile shows 70,000 or so clones, approximately 90% of them singletons. The receptor comes from a woman in her 30s in good health and CMV-seronegative. The sample comprised PBMCs. V and J are TRBV7-9 and TRBJ1-2, with 7 bases that match TRBD1. CDR3 coding DNA: TGTGCCAGCAGCTTAGTAGGGGGCCCCGGCTACACCTTC. Its protein is CASSLVGGPGYTF.